This T cell receptor (beta chain) was captured in a study of neurological immune-mediated disorders. Regarding the study as a whole: Sharing of CDR3 amino acid sequences among expanded clones across subjects was absent, suggesting private repertoires in all groups. TCR clonal expansion peaked in HTLV-1-associated myelopathy patients and was lowest in multiple sclerosis patients.

This CDR3 is built from 14 residues. Germline assignment: CDR1 MDHEN and CDR2 SYDVKM. The V end was cut by 7 bases, the J end by 6 bases, with 16 bases between. This clonotype appeared many times. Its antigen is as yet unknown. TCRdb fed the 5' RACE reads into MiXCR, producing one record per CDR3 protein. The table lists fewer than 35,000 distinct CDR3 sequences, over 3% of them singletons. Source material was 2 million unsorted PBMCs, stored at -80 °C in RNAlater. The clonotype comes from a woman between 25 and 40 years old with multiple sclerosis. The sample was PBMCs. V usage is TRBV28 and J usage is TRBJ2-1, with D possibly matching TRBD2 (6 bases). CDR3 coding DNA: TGTGCCAGCACCTACCTCGGGGGTTCCAATGAGCAGTTCTTC. Translated, it gives CASTYLGGSNEQFF. The complete variable domain, with remaining parts taken from reference TRBV28 and TRBJ2-1, reads DVKVTQSSRYLVKRTGEKVFLECVQDMDHENMFWYRQDPGLGLRLIYFSYDVKMKEKGDIPEGYSVSREKKERFSLILESASTNQTSMYLCASTYLGGSNEQFFGPGTRLTVL.